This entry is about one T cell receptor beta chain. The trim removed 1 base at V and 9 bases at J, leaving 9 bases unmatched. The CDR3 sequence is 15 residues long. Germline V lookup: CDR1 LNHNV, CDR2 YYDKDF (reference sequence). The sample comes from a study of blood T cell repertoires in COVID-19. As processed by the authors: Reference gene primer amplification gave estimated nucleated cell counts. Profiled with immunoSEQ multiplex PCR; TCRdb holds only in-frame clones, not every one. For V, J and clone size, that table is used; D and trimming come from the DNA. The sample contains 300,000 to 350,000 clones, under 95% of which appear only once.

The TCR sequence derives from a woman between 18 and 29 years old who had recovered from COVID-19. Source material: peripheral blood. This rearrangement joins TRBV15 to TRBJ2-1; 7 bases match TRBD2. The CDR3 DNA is TGTGCCACCAGCAGAGGCCCTTGGGGGGGAAGTGAGCAGTTCTTC. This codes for CATSRGPWGGSEQFF.